This is a list of T cell receptor beta chains from one sample in a study of blood T cells in healthy people across ages. TCRdb itself ran the 5' RACE reads through MiXCR, one entry per CDR3 protein. The data hold around 800,000 distinct CDR3 sequences, with 40% to 65% observed a single time. Sequenced material: blood. The receptor set was obtained from a man older than 75 in good health. The CDR3 runs from the conserved cysteine through the conserved F or W. The D gene is left open where the match is weak. Size is stated for part of the rows, as once, few or many counts, or as a class when the clone is expanded.

NA	TRBV7-3	TRBJ2-6	NA	CASGRTGANVLTF	TGTGCCAGCGGTAGGACTGGGGCCAACGTCCTGACTTTC
few	TRBV10-3	TRBJ2-3	TRBD2	CAIRPGLDVHTQYF	TGTGCCATCAGGCCGGGACTAGATGTCCATACGCAGTATTTT
few	TRBV7-9	TRBJ1-2	TRBD1	CASSPDRERANYGYTF	TGTGCCAGCAGCCCTGACAGGGAAAGGGCTAACTATGGCTACACCTTC
NA	TRBV9	TRBJ2-5	NA	CASSVALGAGEETQYF	TGTGCCAGCAGCGTTGCGCTAGGGGCCGGGGAAGAGACCCAGTACTTC
NA	TRBV29-1	TRBJ2-1	TRBD2	CSVDPGRACNEQFF	TGCAGCGTTGACCCCGGGAGGGCCTGCAATGAGCAGTTCTTC
once	TRBV7-9	TRBJ2-3	NA	CANSPNTDTQYF	TGTGCCAACAGCCCAAACACAGATACGCAGTATTTT
NA	TRBV27	TRBJ2-1	TRBD1	CASGGQGYNEQFF	TGTGCCAGCGGGGGACAGGGGTACAATGAGCAGTTCTTC
NA	TRBV20-1	TRBJ2-1	NA	CSARDQYNEQFF	TGCAGTGCTAGAGATCAGTACAATGAGCAGTTCTTC
NA	TRBV7-3	TRBJ2-6	TRBD1	CASSFRRTGGPSGANVLTF	TGTGCCAGCAGCTTCCGTCGTACAGGGGGCCCCTCTGGGGCCAACGTCCTGACTTTC
NA	TRBV29-1	TRBJ2-7	NA	CSVEWGREPYEQYF	TGCAGCGTTGAGTGGGGCCGTGAACCCTACGAGCAGTACTTC
few	TRBV10-3	TRBJ2-1	TRBD2	CAISRAGGLNNEQFF	TGTGCCATCAGCAGAGCGGGAGGGCTCAATAATGAGCAGTTCTTC
few	TRBV20-1	TRBJ2-5	NA	CSASSWGADQETQYF	TGCAGTGCTAGTTCCTGGGGAGCGGACCAAGAGACCCAGTACTTC
NA	TRBV30	TRBJ2-5	NA	CAWSPRTNEQYF	TGTGCCTGGAGTCCCCGGACTAATGAGCAGTACTTC
NA	TRBV27	TRBJ2-7	NA	CASSLLAASYEQYF	TGTGCCAGCAGTTTACTTGCAGCCTCCTACGAGCAGTACTTC
NA	TRBV25-1	TRBJ2-7	TRBD2	CASSDGTSGRGEQYF	TGTGCCAGCAGTGACGGGACTAGCGGGAGGGGAGAGCAGTACTTC
NA	TRBV25-1	TRBJ1-2	TRBD1	CASSELAPKGQGGGYTF	TGTGCCAGCAGTGAACTAGCCCCGAAGGGACAGGGAGGGGGCTACACCTTC
few	TRBV29-1	TRBJ2-1	NA	CSVGEGVSGARSSYNEQFF	TGCAGCGTTGGGGAAGGGGTTAGCGGAGCCAGGAGCTCCTACAATGAGCAGTTCTTC
once	TRBV7-9	TRBJ2-6	TRBD1	CASNARDRASSGADVLTF	TGTGCCAGCAATGCCCGGGACAGGGCATCCTCTGGGGCCGACGTCCTGACTTTC
NA	TRBV6-5	TRBJ1-6	NA	CAGSYGSGTFLHF	TGTGCCGGCAGTTACGGGTCTGGGACATTTCTCCACTTT
NA	TRBV5-5	TRBJ2-1	NA	CASSLGEGGPITNSYNEQFF	TGTGCCAGCAGCTTGGGTGAGGGCGGGCCGATAACCAACTCCTACAATGAGCAGTTCTTC
few	TRBV7-2	TRBJ2-7	TRBD2	CASSPMTSARSSYEQYF	TGTGCCAGCAGCCCCATGACTAGCGCCCGAAGCTCCTACGAGCAGTACTTC
NA	TRBV9	TRBJ1-2	NA	CTSSVVSSYGYTF	TGTACCAGCAGCGTAGTCTCCTCTTATGGCTACACCTTC
NA	TRBV25-1	TRBJ2-3	NA	CASSEPHGIPEAQYF	TGTGCCAGCAGTGAACCACATGGAATCCCGGAGGCGCAGTATTTT
few	TRBV6-4	TRBJ2-1	TRBD2	CASGRAGGPLNEQFF	TGTGCCAGCGGGAGAGCGGGAGGGCCTCTTAATGAGCAGTTCTTC
NA	TRBV12-3/TRBV12-4	TRBJ2-3	TRBD2	CASSQGLNTDTQYF	TGTGCCAGCAGTCAGGGACTAAACACAGATACGCAGTATTTT
NA	TRBV14	TRBJ2-7	NA	CASSQVDGAPYEQYF	TGTGCCAGCAGCCAGGTAGACGGGGCTCCCTACGAGCAGTACTTC
NA	TRBV28	TRBJ1-4	NA	CASSRQNNEKLFF	TGTGCCAGCAGCCGACAGAATAATGAAAAACTGTTTTTT
NA	TRBV7-8	TRBJ1-2	NA	CASSLAGPNEGYGYTF	TGTGCCAGCAGCTTAGCAGGACCCAACGAGGGCTATGGCTACACCTTC
NA	TRBV20-1	TRBJ2-1	TRBD2	CSASRLAGGLGGEQFF	TGCAGTGCTAGTCGACTAGCGGGAGGGCTAGGGGGTGAGCAGTTCTTC
few	TRBV9	TRBJ2-3	NA	CASSKDTGDTQYF	TGTGCCAGCAGTAAGGACACTGGCGATACGCAGTATTTT
NA	TRBV7-8	TRBJ2-7	TRBD2	CASSLASGGVNDYEQYF	TGTGCCAGCAGCTTAGCTTCCGGGGGGGTTAATGACTACGAGCAGTACTTC
NA	TRBV29-1	TRBJ1-1	NA	CSVGAKMNTEAFF	TGCAGCGTGGGGGCCAAAATGAACACTGAAGCTTTCTTT
NA	TRBV12-3/TRBV12-4	TRBJ1-2	NA	CASSLKGGSYGYTF	TGTGCCAGCAGTTTAAAGGGGGGAAGCTATGGCTACACCTTC
NA	TRBV14	TRBJ2-5	TRBD2	CASSQEVRLAGRQETQYF	TGTGCCAGCAGCCAAGAGGTCCGACTAGCGGGAAGACAAGAGACCCAGTACTTC
NA	TRBV5-4	TRBJ2-5	NA	CASSFPSQETQYF	TGTGCCAGCAGCTTCCCCTCACAAGAGACCCAGTACTTC
few	TRBV5-1	TRBJ2-7	NA	CASSLIAGFSYEQYF	TGCGCCAGCAGCTTAATCGCGGGATTCTCCTACGAGCAGTACTTC
NA	TRBV20-1	TRBJ2-7	NA	CSARGLTGPSYEQYF	TGCAGTGCTAGAGGTCTCACGGGACCCTCCTACGAGCAGTACTTC